This record concerns one T cell receptor (beta chain) sequence. What it binds is unknown. Germline V gene lookup returns CDR1 LNHNV and CDR2 YYDKDF (reference sequence). V lost 5 bases and J 11 bases, leaving 21 bases between the germline ends. The CDR3 totals 14 residues. The data originate from a study of cytomegalovirus exposure and HLA in healthy donors. Use of 60 Vbeta and 13 Jbeta primers characterized the PCR. Clones were sequenced by immunoSEQ multiplex PCR, and TCRdb holds only the in-frame ones, with some missing. This sample has more than 200,000 clones, with about 80% found just once. Study-wide points: In most subjects, TCR beta sequences reportedly gave accurate predictions of HLA-A and HLA-B alleles. In a later analysis, at a false discovery rate of 0.05, roughly 17,000 TCR beta sequences matched HLA alleles.

The receptor was derived from a male donor in good health and CMV-seronegative. This sequence joins TRBV15 and TRBJ1-1; D gene uncertain. Sequencing input: PBMCs. Here the CDR3 DNA reads TGTGCCACCAGCGAATCGGCGGGGTCGGGAGGGGCTTTCTTT. Its protein product is CATSESAGSGGAFF.